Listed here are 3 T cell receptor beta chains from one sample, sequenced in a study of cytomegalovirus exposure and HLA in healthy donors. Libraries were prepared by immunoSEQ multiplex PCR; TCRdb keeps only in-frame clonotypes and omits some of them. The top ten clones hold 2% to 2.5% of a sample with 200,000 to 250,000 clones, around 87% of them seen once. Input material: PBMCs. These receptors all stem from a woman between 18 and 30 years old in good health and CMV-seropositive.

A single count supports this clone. Written as DNA, the CDR3 is TGTGCCAGCAGTTACAGGACAGTTGCTAACTATGGCTACACCTTC. This translates into CASSYRTVANYGYTF. The J gene is TRBJ1-2, the V gene TRBV6-5; TRBD1 might be the D (6 bases). Germline loops: CDR1 MNHEY, CDR2 SVGAGI. CDR3 length: 15 amino acids. The germline V and J ends were trimmed by 2 bases and 0 bases, with 10 bases remaining between them.

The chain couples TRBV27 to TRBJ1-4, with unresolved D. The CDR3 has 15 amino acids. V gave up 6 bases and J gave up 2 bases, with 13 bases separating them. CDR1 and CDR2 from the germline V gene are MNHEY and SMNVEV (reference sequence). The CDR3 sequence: CASSLDLDTNEKLFF. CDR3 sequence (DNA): TGTGCCAGCAGCCTAGACCTGGATACTAATGAAAAACTGTTTTTT.

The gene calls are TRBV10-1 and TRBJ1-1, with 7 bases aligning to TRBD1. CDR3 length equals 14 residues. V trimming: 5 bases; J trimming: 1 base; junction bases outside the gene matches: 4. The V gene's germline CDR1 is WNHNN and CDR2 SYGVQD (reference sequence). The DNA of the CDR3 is TGCGCCAGCAGTAACAGGGGAGCGAACACTGAAGCTTTCTTT. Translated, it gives CASSNRGANTEAFF.